Listed below are T cell receptor beta chains from one sample, sequenced in a study of blood T cells in healthy people across ages. TCRdb re-called the 5' RACE reads through MiXCR, storing one row per CDR3 protein. The sample lists over a million distinct CDR3 sequences, less than 45% occurring once. Sequenced input: blood. Every receptor here comes from a woman aged 18-29 years in good health. Both conserved end residues are part of each CDR3. D genes are given only for firm matches. The size field is filled for only some rows; it gives once, few, many or a size class.

d_call clone_size j_call v_call cdr3_nt cdr3_aa
TRBD2 . TRBJ2-7 TRBV7-9 TGTGCCAGCAGCTTTCTTAGGGGCGGTAGCGGGAGTAACGAGCAGTACTTC CASSFLRGGSGSNEQYF
. . TRBJ2-7 TRBV4-1 TGCGCCAGCAGCCACAGACCGACAGGAGACCCCTACGAGCAGTACTTC CASSHRPTGDPYEQYF
TRBD1 . TRBJ2-5 TRBV29-1 TGCAGCGTTGCTTCATTTGGCAGGGGGCGTCAAGAGACCCAGTACTTC CSVASFGRGRQETQYF
TRBD1 once TRBJ2-7 TRBV27 TGTGCCAGCAGTTTCATGGACAGGGGGCTTGGGTCCTACGAGCAGTACTTC CASSFMDRGLGSYEQYF
. . TRBJ1-1 TRBV25-1 TGTGCCAGCATCAAAGGGGGGGGCATGAACACTGAAGCTTTCTTT CASIKGGGMNTEAFF
. few TRBJ2-7 TRBV12-3/TRBV12-4 TGTGCCAGCAGTTTAGTCCCAGCCACTTACAATGAGCAGTACTTC CASSLVPATYNEQYF
. . TRBJ2-1 TRBV12-5 TGTGCTAGTGGTTTCTTAGAGGCTAAGCAGTTCTTC CASGFLEAKQFF
. few TRBJ2-3 TRBV4-3 TGCGCCAGCAGCCAGGTTGCATCCCCTGGGGCAGATACGCAGTATTTT CASSQVASPGADTQYF
. . TRBJ2-1 TRBV6-2/TRBV6-3 TGTGCCAGCAGTTACCTGGCGGAGGCCTTTTACAATGAGCAGTTCTTC CASSYLAEAFYNEQFF
. . TRBJ2-1 TRBV14 TGTGCCAGCAGCCAAGATTGGGTTGGCCTTGAGCAGTTCTTC CASSQDWVGLEQFF
. once TRBJ2-7 TRBV7-6 TGTGCCAGCAGCACCGGCCCCGATCCTGCCTACGAGCAGTACTTC CASSTGPDPAYEQYF
TRBD1 . TRBJ1-4 TRBV10-3 TGTGCCACCAGACAGGGAATGGTCGAAAAACTGTTTTTT CATRQGMVEKLFF
. . TRBJ1-1 TRBV7-9 TGTGCCAGCAGCCGTCGAGCTTTCGTTGAAGCTTTCTTT CASSRRAFVEAFF
. few TRBJ1-2 TRBV4-1 TGCGCCAGCAGCCAAGGGACAAGCCTCCGTGGCTACACCTTC CASSQGTSLRGYTF
. few TRBJ2-1 TRBV4-3 TGCGCCAGCAGCCATGGGGCCTCCTACAATGAGCAGTTCTTC CASSHGASYNEQFF
. . TRBJ1-1 TRBV11-2 TGTGCCAGCAGCTTAGGATCAGGGGCCACTGAAGCTTTCTTT CASSLGSGATEAFF
TRBD1 few TRBJ2-1 TRBV29-1 TGCAGCGTTGGGGAGGTTTGGGACAGGGGCTACAATGAGCAGTTCTTC CSVGEVWDRGYNEQFF
TRBD2 . TRBJ2-5 TRBV5-1 TGCGCCAGCAGCCTAGGGACTACAGCGGTACAGACCCAGTACTTC CASSLGTTAVQTQYF
. . TRBJ2-2 TRBV9 TGTGCCAGCCGGCAGGGCACCGGGGAGCTGTTTTTT CASRQGTGELFF
. few TRBJ2-7 TRBV10-3 TGTGCCATGAGCCCTAGCGACAAACCCTACGAGCAGTACTTC CAMSPSDKPYEQYF
TRBD2 . TRBJ2-7 TRBV7-2 TGTACCAGCAGCCAATACCAGCGGGGGGCCTCCTACGAGCAGTACTTC CTSSQYQRGASYEQYF
. once TRBJ1-5 TRBV7-8 TGTGCCAGCAGCTTAGTCGGACGGTATCAGCCCCAGCATTTT CASSLVGRYQPQHF
TRBD2 few TRBJ2-1 TRBV6-2/TRBV6-3 TGTGCCAGCAGTTCCACCGGGACTAGCGGGGGGGTACGGACCGAGCAGTTCTTC CASSSTGTSGGVRTEQFF
TRBD1 . TRBJ2-7 TRBV7-9 TGTGCCAGCAGCTCCCCGGGACAGGCTAAGAACGAGCAGTACTTC CASSSPGQAKNEQYF
. . TRBJ2-1 TRBV20-1 TGCAGTGCTAGCGCCACGGGTAGCGAGGGTTCCTACAATGAGCAGTTCTTC CSASATGSEGSYNEQFF
. . TRBJ2-1 TRBV6-5 TGTGCCAGCAGTTACTCGGGGCTAGCGCAATCCTACAATGAGCAGTTCTTC CASSYSGLAQSYNEQFF
TRBD2 . TRBJ2-1 TRBV4-1 TGCGCCAGCAGCCAAACCGCAACTAGCGACTCCTACAATGAGCAGTTCTTC CASSQTATSDSYNEQFF
. . TRBJ2-6 TRBV27 TGTGCCAGCACCATGTGGATAACTGGGGCCAACGTCCTGACTTTC CASTMWITGANVLTF